This TCR beta chain stems from a study of PD-L1 blockade in urothelial cancer. Libraries were prepared by immunoSEQ multiplex PCR; TCRdb keeps only in-frame clonotypes and omits some of them. The table includes around 56,000 clones, about 86% detected once. Germline lookup yields CDR1 SGDLS and CDR2 YYNGEE. V shed 0 bases and J shed 4 bases, with 11 bases lying between them. This CDR3 region has 15 residues. V usage is TRBV9 and J usage is TRBJ2-1, with TRBD2 as a possible D gene (5 bases). Sequenced material: PBMCs, taken around atezolizumab (anti-PD-L1) treatment. The sequence derives from a man over 45 with urothelial cancer. CDR3 nucleotides: TGTGCCAGCAGCGTAGGCCGAGGGAGTTACAATGAGCAGTTCTTC. This translates into CASSVGRGSYNEQFF.